This T cell receptor (beta chain) was sequenced for a study of beta chain features in type 1 diabetes. Sort purity for all populations was recorded as exceeding 98%. Reverse transcribing all isolated RNA meant expressed TCRB transcripts were sequenced. TCRdb keeps only in-frame clones here, not all; method: immunoSEQ multiplex PCR. The data contain roughly 340,000 clones, roughly an eighth of them singletons. Study-level findings and limits: VDJ junctions in type 1 diabetes patients carried more deletions and fewer insertions. Although PCR might favor shorter templates, it would do so equally in patients and controls. TCRB CDR3s from Type 1 diabetes patients were moderately but significantly shorter in all four CD4+ subsets.

Points on this clone: The antigen remains unidentified.

The CDR3 loop spans 13 amino acids. V lost 4 bases, J lost 6 bases, and 0 bases stayed unmatched. CDR1 and CDR2 (germline): SNHLY, FYNNEI. Sequencing was carried out using naive CD4+ T cells from blood. This sequence originates from a woman in her late teens or twenties with type 1 diabetes. The V and J genes are TRBV2 and TRBJ2-3; 11 bases are shared with TRBD1. The CDR3 region has the DNA TGTGCCAGCAGTGGGGACAGGGGGGATACGCAGTATTTT. This codes for CASSGDRGDTQYF.